This T cell receptor (beta chain) was found in a study of beta chain features in type 1 diabetes. Unmatched junction bases numbered 1, after V lost 6 bases and J lost 1 base. The germline V gene encodes CDR1 SNHLY and CDR2 FYNNEI. This CDR3 spans 15 amino acids. Expressed TCRB transcripts were sequenced because the isolated RNA had all been reverse transcribed beforehand. TCRdb's copy holds only in-frame clones and misses some; the assay was immunoSEQ multiplex PCR. The data show 350,000 to 450,000 clones, roughly 13% seen once. This clone has a single count. The sequence came from a man younger than 45 in good health. The V and J genes are TRBV2 and TRBJ2-1; 12 nucleotides line up with TRBD2. The sample comprised naive CD4+ T cells from blood. Here the CDR3 reads CASSLAGGSYNEQFF. In nucleotides, the CDR3 is TGTGCCAGCAGCCTAGCGGGAGGGTCCTACAATGAGCAGTTCTTC.